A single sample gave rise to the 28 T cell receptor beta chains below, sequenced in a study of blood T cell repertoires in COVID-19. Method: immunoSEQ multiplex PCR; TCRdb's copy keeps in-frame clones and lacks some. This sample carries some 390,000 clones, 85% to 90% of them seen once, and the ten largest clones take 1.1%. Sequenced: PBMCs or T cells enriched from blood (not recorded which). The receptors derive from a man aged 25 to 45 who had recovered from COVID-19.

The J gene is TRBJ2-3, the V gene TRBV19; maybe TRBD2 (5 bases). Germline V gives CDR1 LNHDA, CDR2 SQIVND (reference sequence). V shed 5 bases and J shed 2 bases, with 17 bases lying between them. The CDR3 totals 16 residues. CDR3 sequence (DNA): TGTGCCAGTAGTCCCAGAGGAGGAGAGAACACAGATACGCAGTATTTT. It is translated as CASSPRGGENTDTQYF.

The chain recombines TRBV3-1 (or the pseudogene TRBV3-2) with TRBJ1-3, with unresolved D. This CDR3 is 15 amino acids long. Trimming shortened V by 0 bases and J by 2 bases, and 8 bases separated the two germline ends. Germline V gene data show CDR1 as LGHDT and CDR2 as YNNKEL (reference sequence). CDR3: CASSQELTAGNTIYF. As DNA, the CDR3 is TGTGCCAGCAGCCAAGAGTTAACAGCTGGAAACACCATATATTTT.

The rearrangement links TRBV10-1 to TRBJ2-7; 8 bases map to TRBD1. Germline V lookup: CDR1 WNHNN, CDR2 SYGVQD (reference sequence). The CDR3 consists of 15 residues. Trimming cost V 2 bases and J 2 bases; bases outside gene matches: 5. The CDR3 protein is CASSEPGQDPYEQYF. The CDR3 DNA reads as TGCGCCAGCAGTGAGCCGGGACAGGACCCCTACGAGCAGTACTTC.

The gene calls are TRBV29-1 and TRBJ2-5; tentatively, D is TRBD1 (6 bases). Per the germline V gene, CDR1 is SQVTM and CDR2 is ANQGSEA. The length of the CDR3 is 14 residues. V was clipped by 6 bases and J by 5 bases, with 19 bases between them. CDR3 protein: CSVDPGAPSETQYF. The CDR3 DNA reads TGCAGCGTCGACCCAGGGGCGCCGTCCGAGACCCAGTACTTC. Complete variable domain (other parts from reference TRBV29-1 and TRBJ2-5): SAVISQKPSRDICQRGTSLTIQCQVDSQVTMMFWYRQQPGQSLTLIATANQGSEATYESGFVIDKFPISRPNLTFSTLTVSNMSPEDSSIYLCSVDPGAPSETQYFGPGTRLLVL.

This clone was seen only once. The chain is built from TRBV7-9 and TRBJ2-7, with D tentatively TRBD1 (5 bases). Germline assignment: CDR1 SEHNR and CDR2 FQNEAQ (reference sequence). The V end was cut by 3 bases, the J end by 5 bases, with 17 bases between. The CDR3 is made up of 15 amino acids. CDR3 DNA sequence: TGTGCCAGCAGCTTCAAAGGAAAAGGGGTCCACGAGCAGTACTTC. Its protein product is CASSFKGKGVHEQYF.

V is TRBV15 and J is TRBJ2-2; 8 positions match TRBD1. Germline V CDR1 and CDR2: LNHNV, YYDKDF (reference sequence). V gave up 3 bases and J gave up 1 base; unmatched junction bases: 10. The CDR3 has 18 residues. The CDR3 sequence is CATSRNPTGTGNTGELFF. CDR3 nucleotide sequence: TGTGCCACCAGCAGGAACCCTACCGGGACAGGGAACACCGGGGAGCTGTTTTTT.

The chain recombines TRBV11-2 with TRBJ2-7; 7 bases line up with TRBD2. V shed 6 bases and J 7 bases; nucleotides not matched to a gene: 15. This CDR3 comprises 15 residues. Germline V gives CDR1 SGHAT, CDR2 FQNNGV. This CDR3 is CASSLLGGGRWEQYF. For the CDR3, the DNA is TGTGCCAGCAGTCTCCTCGGCGGGGGACGGTGGGAGCAGTACTTC.

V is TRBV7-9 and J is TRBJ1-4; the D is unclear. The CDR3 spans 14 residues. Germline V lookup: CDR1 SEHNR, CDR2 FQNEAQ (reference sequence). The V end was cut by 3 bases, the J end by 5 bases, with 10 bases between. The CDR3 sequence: CASSFSEVNEKLFF. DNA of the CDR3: TGTGCCAGCAGCTTTTCGGAGGTCAATGAAAAACTGTTTTTT.

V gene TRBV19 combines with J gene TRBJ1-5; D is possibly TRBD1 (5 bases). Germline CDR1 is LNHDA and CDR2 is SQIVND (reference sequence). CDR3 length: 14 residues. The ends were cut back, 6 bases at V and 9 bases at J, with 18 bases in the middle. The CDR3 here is CASRSPKPGPPQHF. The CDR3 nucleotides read TGTGCCAGTAGATCCCCAAAACCAGGGCCGCCCCAGCATTTT.

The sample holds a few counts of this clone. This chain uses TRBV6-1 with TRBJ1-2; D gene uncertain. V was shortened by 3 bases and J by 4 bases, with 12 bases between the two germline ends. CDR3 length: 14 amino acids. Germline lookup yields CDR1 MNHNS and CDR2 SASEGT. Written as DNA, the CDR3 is TGTGCCAGCAGTGAGGCCCGCTTCCCCTATGGCTACACCTTC. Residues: CASSEARFPYGYTF.

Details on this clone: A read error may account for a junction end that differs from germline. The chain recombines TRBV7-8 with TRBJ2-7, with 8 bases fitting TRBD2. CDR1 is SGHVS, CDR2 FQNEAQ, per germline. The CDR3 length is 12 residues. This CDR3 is CASSLVGTSPTF. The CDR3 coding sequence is TGTGCCAGCAGCTTAGTCGGGACTAGTCCCACTTTC.

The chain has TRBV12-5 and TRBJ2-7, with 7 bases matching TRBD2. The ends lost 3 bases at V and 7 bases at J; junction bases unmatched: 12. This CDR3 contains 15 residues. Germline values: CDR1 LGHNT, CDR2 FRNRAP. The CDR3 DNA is TGTGCTAGTGGTTTCATCCTAGCGGCCCTCGGTGAGCAGTACTTC. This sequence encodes CASGFILAALGEQYF.

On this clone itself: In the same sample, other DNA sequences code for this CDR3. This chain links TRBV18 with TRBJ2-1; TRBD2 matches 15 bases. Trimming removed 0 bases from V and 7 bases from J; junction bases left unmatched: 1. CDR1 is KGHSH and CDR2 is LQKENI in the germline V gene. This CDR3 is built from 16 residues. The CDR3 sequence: CASSPPGLAGGNEQFF. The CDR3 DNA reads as TGTGCCAGCTCACCACCGGGACTAGCGGGAGGTAATGAGCAGTTCTTC.

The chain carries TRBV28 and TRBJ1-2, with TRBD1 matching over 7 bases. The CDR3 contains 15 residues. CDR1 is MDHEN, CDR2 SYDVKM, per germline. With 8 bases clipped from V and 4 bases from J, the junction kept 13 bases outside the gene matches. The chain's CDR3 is CASAGGTLTFYGYTF. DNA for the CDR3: TGTGCCAGCGCAGGGGGGACACTCACCTTCTATGGCTACACCTTC.

CDR3 in amino acids: CASSSGQVNIYEQYF. The CDR3 bases are TGTGCCAGCAGCTCGGGACAGGTAAATATCTACGAGCAGTACTTC. The chain uses TRBV5-4 and TRBJ2-7; TRBD1 agrees at 8 bases. The V gene end was trimmed by 3 bases and the J gene end by 3 bases; junction bases not matched to a gene: 8. The CDR3 is made up of 15 amino acids. CDR1 SGHNT and CDR2 YYREEE come from the germline V gene (reference sequence).

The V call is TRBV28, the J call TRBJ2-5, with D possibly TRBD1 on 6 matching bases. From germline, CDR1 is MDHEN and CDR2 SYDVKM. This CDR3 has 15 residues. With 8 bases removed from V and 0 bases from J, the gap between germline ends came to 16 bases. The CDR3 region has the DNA TGTGCCAGCGCAGGGGCTAGCAGGAACCAAGAGACCCAGTACTTC. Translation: CASAGASRNQETQYF. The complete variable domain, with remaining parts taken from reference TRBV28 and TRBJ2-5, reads DVKVTQSSRYLVKRTGEKVFLECVQDMDHENMFWYRQDPGLGLRLIYFSYDVKMKEKGDIPEGYSVSREKKERFSLILESASTNQTSMYLCASAGASRNQETQYFGPGTRLLVL.

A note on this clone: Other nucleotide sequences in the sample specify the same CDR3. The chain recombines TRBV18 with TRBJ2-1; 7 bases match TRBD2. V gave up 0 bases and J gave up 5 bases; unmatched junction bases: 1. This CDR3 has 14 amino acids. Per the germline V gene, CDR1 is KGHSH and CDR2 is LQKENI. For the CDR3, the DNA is TGTGCCAGCTCACCACCGGGACTAAACAATGAGCAGTTCTTC. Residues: CASSPPGLNNEQFF.

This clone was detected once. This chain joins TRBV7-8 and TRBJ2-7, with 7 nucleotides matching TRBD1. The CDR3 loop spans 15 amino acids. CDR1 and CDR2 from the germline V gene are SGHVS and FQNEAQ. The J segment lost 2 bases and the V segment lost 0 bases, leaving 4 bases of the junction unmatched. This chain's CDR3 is CASSLAPGGTYEQYF. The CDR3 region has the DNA TGTGCCAGCAGCTTAGCCCCAGGGGGTACCTACGAGCAGTACTTC.

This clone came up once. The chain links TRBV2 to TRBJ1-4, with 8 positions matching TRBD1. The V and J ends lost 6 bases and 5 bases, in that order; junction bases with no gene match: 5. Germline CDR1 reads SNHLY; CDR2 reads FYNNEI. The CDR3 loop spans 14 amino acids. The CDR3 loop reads CASRETGGNEKLFF. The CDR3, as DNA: TGTGCCAGCAGGGAAACAGGGGGGAATGAAAAACTGTTTTTT.

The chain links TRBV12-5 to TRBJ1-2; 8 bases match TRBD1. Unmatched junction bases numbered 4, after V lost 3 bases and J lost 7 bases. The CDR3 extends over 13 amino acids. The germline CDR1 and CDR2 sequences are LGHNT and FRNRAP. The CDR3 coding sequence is TGTGCTAGTGGTTTAGACAGGGGAAGTGGCTACACCTTC. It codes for CASGLDRGSGYTF.

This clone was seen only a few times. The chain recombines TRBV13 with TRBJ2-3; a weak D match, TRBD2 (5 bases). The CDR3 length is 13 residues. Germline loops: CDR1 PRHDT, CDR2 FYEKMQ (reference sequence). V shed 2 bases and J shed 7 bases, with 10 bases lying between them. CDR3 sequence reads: CASSLLASNTQYF. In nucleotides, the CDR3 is TGTGCCAGCAGCTTACTAGCCTCCAATACGCAGTATTTT.

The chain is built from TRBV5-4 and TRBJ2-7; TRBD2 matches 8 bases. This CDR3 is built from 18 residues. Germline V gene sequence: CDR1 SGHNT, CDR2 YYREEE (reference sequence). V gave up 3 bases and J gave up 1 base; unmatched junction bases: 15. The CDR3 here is CASSSNLPFSGNSYEQYF. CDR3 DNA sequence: TGTGCCAGCAGCTCAAATCTTCCGTTTAGCGGGAATTCCTACGAGCAGTACTTC.

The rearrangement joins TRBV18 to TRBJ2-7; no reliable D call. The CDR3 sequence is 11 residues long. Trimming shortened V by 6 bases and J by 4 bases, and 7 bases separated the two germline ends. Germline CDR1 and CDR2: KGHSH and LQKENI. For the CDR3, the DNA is TGTGCCAGCTCCACAAGTTACGAGCAGTACTTC. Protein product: CASSTSYEQYF.

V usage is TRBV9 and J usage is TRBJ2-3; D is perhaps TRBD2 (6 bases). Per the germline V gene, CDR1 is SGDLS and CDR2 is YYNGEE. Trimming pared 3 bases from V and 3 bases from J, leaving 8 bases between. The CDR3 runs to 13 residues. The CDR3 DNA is TGTGCCAGCAGCGCCGGAGGGACAGATACGCAGTATTTT. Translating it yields CASSAGGTDTQYF.

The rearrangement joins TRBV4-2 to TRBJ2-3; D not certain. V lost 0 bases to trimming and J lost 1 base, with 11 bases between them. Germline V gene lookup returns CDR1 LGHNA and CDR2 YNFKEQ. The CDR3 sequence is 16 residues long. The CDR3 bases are TGTGCCAGCAGCCAAGACTACTCTCGGGGCACAGATACGCAGTATTTT. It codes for CASSQDYSRGTDTQYF.

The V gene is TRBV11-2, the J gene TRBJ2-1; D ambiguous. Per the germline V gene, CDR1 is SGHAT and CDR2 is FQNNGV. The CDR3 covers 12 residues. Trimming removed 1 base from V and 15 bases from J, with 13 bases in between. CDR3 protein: CASSLVRYSMFF. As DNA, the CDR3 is TGTGCCAGCAGCTTAGTAAGGTATAGCATGTTCTTC. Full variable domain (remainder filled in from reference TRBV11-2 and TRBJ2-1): EAGVAQSPRYKIIEKRQSVAFWCNPISGHATLYWYQQILGQGPKLLIQFQNNGVVDDSQLPKDRFSAERLKGVDSTLKIQPAKLEDSAVYLCASSLVRYSMFFGPGTRLTVL.

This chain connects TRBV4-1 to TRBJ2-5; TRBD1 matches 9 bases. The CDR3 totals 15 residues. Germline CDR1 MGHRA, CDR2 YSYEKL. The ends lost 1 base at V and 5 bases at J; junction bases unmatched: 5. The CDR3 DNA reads TGCGCCAGCAGCCAAGCGACAGGGGGATCGGAGACCCAGTACTTC. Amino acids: CASSQATGGSETQYF.

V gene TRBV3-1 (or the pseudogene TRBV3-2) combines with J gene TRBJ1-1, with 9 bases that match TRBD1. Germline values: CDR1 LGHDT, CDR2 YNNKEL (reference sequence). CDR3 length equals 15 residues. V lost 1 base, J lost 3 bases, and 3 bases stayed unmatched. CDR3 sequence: CASSQVGQGYTEAFF. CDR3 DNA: TGTGCCAGCAGCCAAGTCGGACAGGGGTACACTGAAGCTTTCTTT.